This T cell receptor beta chain is from a study of T cells in Graves' hyperthyroidism and ophthalmopathy. Study-level results: It was a median roughly six months before onset that the model predicted ophthalmopathy.

RNA transcripts served as the template for amplifying TCR beta CDR3 regions. TCR CDR3 regions were first amplified by RT-PCR with HTBI primers. TCRdb independently ran MiXCR on the multiplex PCR reads; one entry per CDR3 protein. The sample contains about 740,000 distinct CDR3 sequences, around 13% of which appear only once. Germline V gives CDR1 SGDLS, CDR2 YYNGEE. V was shortened by 0 bases and J by 14 bases, with 15 bases between the two germline ends. The CDR3 runs 13 residues. A word on this clonotype: As yet, its antigen is unknown.

The clonotype comes from a young woman with Graves' hyperthyroidism. This sequence joins TRBV9 and TRBJ1-5; D is uncertain. Sequencing was done on a sample of blood. The DNA for the CDR3 is TGTGCCAGCAGCGTAGCAGGTCGGGGTCCGGAGCATTTT. Protein: CASSVAGRGPEHF. Full variable domain (missing parts from reference TRBV9 and TRBJ1-5): DSGVTQTPKHLITATGQRVTLRCSPRSGDLSVYWYQQSLDQGLQFLIQYYNGEERAKGNILERFSAQQFPDLHSELNLSSLELGDSALYFCASSVAGRGPEHFGDGTRLSIL.